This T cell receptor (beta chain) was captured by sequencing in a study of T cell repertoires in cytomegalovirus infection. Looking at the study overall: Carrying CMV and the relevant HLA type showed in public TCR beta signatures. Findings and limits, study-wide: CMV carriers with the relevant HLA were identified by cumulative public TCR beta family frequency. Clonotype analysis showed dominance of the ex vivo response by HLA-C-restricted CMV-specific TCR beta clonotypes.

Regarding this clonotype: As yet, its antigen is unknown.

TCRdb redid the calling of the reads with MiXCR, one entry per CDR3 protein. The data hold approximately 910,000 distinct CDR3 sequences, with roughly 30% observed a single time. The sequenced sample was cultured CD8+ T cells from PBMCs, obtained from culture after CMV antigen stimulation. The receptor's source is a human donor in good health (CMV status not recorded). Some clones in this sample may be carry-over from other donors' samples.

The CDR3 DNA is TGTGCCAGCAGTTTGTCCGGGACAGGGTACCTTTACGAGCAGCACGTC. Amino acids: CASSLSGTGYLYEQHV. V and J are TRBV27 and TRBJ2-7, with 9 bases aligning to TRBD1. The CDR3 has 16 amino acids. In germline, CDR1 is MNHEY, CDR2 SMNVEV (reference sequence).